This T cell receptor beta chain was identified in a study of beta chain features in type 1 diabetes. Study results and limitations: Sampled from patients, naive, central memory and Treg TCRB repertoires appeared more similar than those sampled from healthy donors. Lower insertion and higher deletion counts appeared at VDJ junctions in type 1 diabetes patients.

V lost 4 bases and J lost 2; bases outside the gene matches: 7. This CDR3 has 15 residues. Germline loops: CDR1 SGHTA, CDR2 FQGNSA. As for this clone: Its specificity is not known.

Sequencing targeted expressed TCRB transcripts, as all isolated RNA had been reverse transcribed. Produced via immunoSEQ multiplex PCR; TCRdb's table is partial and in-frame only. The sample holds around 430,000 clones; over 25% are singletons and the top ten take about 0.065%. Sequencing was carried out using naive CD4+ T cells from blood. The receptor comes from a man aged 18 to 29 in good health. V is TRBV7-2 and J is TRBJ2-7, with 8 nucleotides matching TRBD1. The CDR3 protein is CASSSTSGQAYEQYF. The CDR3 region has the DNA TGTGCCAGCAGCTCTACCTCGGGACAGGCCTACGAGCAGTACTTC.